The 5 T cell receptor beta chains below all came from one sample that was sequenced in a study of Graves' ophthalmopathy and Graves' hyperthyroidism. Amplified TCR beta CDR3 regions were obtained using RNA transcripts as template. RT-PCR with HTBI primers came first, then second-round multiplex PCR. TCRdb itself ran the multiplex PCR reads through MiXCR, one entry per CDR3 protein. This table has 900,000 to 1,200,000 distinct CDR3 sequences, around a third appearing once. Sequencing was performed on peripheral blood or thyroid tissue (not recorded which). The receptors come from an adult man with Graves' hyperthyroidism.

To note about this clonotype: A much larger clone lies one base from this, so it may be a read error. V is TRBV9 and J is TRBJ1-3; 9 positions agree with TRBD1. Per germline, CDR1 SGDLS and CDR2 YYNGEE. The CDR3 extends over 16 amino acids. This CDR3 reads CASSFRDRANGSTIYF. The CDR3 DNA reads TGTGCCAGCAGCTTCCGGGACAGGGCAAATGGAAGCACCATATATTTT.

Many counts were recorded for this clonotype. The chain uses TRBV19 and TRBJ2-6, with 7 bases fitting TRBD1. This CDR3 region has 20 residues. The germline gives CDR1 LNHDA, CDR2 SQIVND (reference sequence). With V trimmed by 4 bases and J by 3 bases, 18 bases remained unmatched. CDR3: CASSTIRQGLGAVGANVLTF. Here the CDR3 DNA reads TGTGCCAGTAGTACCATAAGACAGGGCCTCGGCGCGGTTGGGGCCAACGTCCTGACTTTC.

This clonotype occurred a few times. The chain employs TRBV6-4 and TRBJ2-7, with no clear D. V lost 3 bases and J 3 bases, leaving 12 bases between the germline ends. Germline V lookup: CDR1 MRHNA, CDR2 SNTAGT. The CDR3 covers 14 residues. The CDR3 DNA reads as TGTGCCAGCAGTGAGAGAGACCCCCACTACGAGCAGTACTTC. Translating it yields CASSERDPHYEQYF.

This clonotype was detected ten times or more. This rearrangement joins TRBV7-8 to TRBJ2-6; 9 nucleotides agree with TRBD1. V was clipped by 5 bases and J by 0 bases; unmatched bases: 8. This CDR3 is built from 18 residues. The germline V gene encodes CDR1 SGHVS and CDR2 FQNEAQ. The CDR3 sequence is CASSNRQGDPSGANVLTF. The DNA of the CDR3 is TGTGCCAGCAGCAACAGACAGGGGGATCCCTCTGGGGCCAACGTCCTGACTTTC.

This clonotype was detected once. The chain couples TRBV15 to TRBJ2-7; no firm D call. CDR1 LNHNV and CDR2 YYDKDF come from the germline V gene (reference sequence). V was trimmed by 0 bases and J by 0 bases, leaving 12 bases between them. CDR3 length: 16 residues. The CDR3 loop is CATSRDSAPTSYEQYF. Written as DNA, the CDR3 is TGTGCCACCAGCAGAGATTCGGCTCCGACCTCCTACGAGCAGTACTTC.